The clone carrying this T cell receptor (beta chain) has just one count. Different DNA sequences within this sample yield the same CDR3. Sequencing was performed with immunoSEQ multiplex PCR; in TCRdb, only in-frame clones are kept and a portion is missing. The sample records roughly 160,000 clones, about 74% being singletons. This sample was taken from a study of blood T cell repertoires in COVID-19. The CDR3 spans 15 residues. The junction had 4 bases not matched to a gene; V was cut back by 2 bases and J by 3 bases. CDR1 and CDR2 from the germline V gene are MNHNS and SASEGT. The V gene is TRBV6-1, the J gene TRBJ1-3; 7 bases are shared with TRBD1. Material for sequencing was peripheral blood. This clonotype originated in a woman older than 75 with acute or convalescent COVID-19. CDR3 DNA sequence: TGTGCCAGCAGTGAACTGGGGACAGATGGAAACACCATATATTTT. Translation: CASSELGTDGNTIYF.